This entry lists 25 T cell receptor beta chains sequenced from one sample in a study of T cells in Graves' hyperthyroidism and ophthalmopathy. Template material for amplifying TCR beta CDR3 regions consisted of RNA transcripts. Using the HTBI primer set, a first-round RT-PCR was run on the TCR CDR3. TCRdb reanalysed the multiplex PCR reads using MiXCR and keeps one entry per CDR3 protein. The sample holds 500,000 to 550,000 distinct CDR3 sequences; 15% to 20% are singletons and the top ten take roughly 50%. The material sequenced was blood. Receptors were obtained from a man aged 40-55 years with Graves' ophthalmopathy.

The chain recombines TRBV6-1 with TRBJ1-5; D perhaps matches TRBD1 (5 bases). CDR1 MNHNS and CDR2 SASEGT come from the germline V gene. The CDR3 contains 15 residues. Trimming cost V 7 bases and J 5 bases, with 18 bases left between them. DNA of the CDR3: TGTGCCAGCATGGATCGGCAGGGAAGGTATCAGCCCCAGCATTTT. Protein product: CASMDRQGRYQPQHF.

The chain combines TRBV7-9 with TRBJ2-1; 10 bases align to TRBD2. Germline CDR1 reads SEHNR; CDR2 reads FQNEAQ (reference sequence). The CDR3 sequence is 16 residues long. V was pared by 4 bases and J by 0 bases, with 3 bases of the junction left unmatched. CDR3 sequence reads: CASSWSSGGSYNEQFF. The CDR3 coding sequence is TGTGCCAGCAGCTGGTCTAGCGGGGGCTCCTACAATGAGCAGTTCTTC.

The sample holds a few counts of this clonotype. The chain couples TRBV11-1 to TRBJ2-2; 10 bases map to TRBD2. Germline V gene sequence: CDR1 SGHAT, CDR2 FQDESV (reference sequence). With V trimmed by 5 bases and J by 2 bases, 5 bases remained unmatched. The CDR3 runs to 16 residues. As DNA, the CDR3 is TGTGCCAGCAGCCGCCGGACTAGCGGAAACACCGGGGAGCTGTTTTTT. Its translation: CASSRRTSGNTGELFF.

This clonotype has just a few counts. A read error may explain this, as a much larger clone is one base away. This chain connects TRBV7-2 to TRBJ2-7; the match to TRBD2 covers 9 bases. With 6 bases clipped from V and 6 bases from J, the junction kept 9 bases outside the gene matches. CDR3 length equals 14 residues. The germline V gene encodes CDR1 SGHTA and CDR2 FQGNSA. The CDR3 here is CASRIVAGASEQYF. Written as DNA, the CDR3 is TGTGCCAGCAGGATCGTAGCGGGAGCTAGCGAGCAGTACTTC.

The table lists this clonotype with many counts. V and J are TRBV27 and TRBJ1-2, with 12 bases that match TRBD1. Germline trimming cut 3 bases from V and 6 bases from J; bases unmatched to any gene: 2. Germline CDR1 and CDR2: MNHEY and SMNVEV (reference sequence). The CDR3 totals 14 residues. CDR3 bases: TGTGCCAGCAGTTTGGGACAGGGGGCTAATGGCTACACCTTC. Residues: CASSLGQGANGYTF.

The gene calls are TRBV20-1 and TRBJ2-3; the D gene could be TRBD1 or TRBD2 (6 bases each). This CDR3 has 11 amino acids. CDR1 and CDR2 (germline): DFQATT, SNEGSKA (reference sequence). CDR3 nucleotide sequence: TGCAGCGGGGGCATGGCAGATACGCAGTATTTT. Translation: CSGGMADTQYF.

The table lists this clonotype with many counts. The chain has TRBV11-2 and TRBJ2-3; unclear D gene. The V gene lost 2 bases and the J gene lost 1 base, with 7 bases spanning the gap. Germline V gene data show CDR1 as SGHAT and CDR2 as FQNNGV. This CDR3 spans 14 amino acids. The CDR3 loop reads CASSLYTGTDTQYF. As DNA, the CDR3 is TGTGCCAGCAGCTTATACACCGGCACAGATACGCAGTATTTT.

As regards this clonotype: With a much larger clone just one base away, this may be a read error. The CDR3 DNA reads TGCGCCAGCAGCTTGGAGGGGACAGGGAACTACGAGCAGTACTTC. This encodes CASSLEGTGNYEQYF. This chain links TRBV5-1 with TRBJ2-7, with 9 bases identical to TRBD1. Germline loops: CDR1 SGHRS, CDR2 YFSETQ. Unmatched junction bases numbered 4, after V lost 0 bases and J lost 3 bases. CDR3 size: 15 residues. Complete variable domain (other parts from reference TRBV5-1 and TRBJ2-7): KAGVTQTPRYLIKTRGQQVTLSCSPISGHRSVSWYQQTPGQGLQFLFEYFSETQRNKGNFPGRFSGRQFSNSRSEMNVSTLELGDSALYLCASSLEGTGNYEQYFGPGTRLTVT.

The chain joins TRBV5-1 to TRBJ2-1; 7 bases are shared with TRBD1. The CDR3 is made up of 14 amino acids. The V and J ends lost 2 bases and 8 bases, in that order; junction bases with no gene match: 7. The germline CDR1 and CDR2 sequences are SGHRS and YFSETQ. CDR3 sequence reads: CASSFNRGRDEQFF. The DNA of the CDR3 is TGCGCCAGCAGCTTTAACAGGGGAAGGGATGAGCAGTTCTTC.

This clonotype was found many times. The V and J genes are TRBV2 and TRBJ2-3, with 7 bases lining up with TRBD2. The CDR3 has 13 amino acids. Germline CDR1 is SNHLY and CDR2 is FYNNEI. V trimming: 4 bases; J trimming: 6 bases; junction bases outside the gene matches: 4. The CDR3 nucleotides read TGTGCCAGCAGTGCCCGGGGAGGGGATACGCAGTATTTT. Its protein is CASSARGGDTQYF.

DNA of the CDR3: TGTGCCAGCAGTCTGATCCCAAGAGAGACCCAGTACTTC. Protein: CASSLIPRETQYF. The rearrangement links TRBV12-3 or TRBV12-4 to TRBJ2-5; D is uncertain. This CDR3 comprises 13 residues. Trimming pared 5 bases from V and 4 bases from J, leaving 11 bases between.

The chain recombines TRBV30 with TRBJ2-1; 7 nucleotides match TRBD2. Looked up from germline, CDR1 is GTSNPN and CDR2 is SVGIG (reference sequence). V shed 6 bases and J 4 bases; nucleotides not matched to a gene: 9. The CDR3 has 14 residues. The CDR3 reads CACDPGLSYNEQFF. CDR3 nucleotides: TGTGCCTGTGATCCGGGACTATCATACAATGAGCAGTTCTTC.

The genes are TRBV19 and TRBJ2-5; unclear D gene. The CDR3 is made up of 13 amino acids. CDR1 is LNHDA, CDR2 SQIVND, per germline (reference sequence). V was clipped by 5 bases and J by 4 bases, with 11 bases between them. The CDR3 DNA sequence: TGTGCCAGTAGTCCCCGTGAGCTAGAGACCCAGTACTTC. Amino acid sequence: CASSPRELETQYF. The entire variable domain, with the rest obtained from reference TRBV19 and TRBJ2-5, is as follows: DGGITQSPKYLFRKEGQNVTLSCEQNLNHDAMYWYRQDPGQGLRLIYYSQIVNDFQKGDIAEGYSVSREKKESFPLTVTSAQKNPTAFYLCASSPRELETQYFGPGTRLLVL.

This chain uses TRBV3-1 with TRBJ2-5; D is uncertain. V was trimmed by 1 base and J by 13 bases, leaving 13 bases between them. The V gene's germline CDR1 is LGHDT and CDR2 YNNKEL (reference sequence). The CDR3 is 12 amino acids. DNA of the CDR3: TGTGCCAGCAGCCAAGGGTGGCTTTCCAGGTACTTC. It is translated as CASSQGWLSRYF.

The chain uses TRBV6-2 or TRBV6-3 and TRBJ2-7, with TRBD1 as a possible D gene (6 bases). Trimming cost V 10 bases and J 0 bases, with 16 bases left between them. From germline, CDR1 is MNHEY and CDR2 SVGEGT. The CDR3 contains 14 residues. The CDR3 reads CAIINDRFSYEQYF. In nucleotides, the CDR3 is TGTGCCATCATTAACGACAGGTTCTCCTACGAGCAGTACTTC.

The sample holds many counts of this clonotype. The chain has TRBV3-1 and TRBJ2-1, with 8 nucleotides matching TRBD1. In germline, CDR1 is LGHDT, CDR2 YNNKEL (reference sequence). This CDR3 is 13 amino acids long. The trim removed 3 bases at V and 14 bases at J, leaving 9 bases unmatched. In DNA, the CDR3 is TGTGCCAGCAGCCAGTCCTCGGACAGGGTGAAGTTCTTC. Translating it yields CASSQSSDRVKFF.

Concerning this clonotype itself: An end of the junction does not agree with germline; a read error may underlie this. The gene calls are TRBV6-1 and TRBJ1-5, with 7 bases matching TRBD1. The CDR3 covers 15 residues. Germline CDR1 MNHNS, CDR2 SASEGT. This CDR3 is CTSSEATGYGQPQHF. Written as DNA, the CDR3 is TGTACCAGCAGTGAAGCGACAGGGTATGGCCAGCCCCAGCATTTT.

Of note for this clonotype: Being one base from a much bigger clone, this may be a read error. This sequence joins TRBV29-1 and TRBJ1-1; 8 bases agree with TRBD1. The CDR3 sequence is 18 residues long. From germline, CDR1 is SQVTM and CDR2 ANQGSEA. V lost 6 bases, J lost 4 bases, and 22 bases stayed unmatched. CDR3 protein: CSVLTRWQGAKSGTEAFF. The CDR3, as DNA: TGCAGCGTCCTAACCCGCTGGCAGGGGGCTAAGTCAGGCACTGAAGCTTTCTTT.

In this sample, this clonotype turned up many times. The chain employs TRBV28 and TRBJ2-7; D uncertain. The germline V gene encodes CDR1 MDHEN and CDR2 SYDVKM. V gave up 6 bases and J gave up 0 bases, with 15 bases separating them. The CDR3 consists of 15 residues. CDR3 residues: CASSPGGPPSYEQYF. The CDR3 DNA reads TGTGCCAGCAGCCCGGGTGGCCCTCCCTCCTACGAGCAGTACTTC.

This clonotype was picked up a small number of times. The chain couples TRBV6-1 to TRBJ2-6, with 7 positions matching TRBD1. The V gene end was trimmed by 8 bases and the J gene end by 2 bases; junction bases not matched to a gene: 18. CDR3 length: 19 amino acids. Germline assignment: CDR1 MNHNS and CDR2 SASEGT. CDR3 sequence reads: CASSLLSRGQGTGANVLTF. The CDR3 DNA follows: TGTGCCAGCTCTCTGCTCTCAAGGGGGCAAGGGACTGGGGCCAACGTCCTGACTTTC.

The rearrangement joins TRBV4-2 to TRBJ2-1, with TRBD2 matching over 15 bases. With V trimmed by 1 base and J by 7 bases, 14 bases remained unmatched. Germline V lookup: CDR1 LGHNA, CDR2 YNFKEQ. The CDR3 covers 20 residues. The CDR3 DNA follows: TGTGCCAGCAGCCAAGCGTCGGGACTAGCGGGAGGTACGGTTAATAATGAGCAGTTCTTC. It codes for CASSQASGLAGGTVNNEQFF.

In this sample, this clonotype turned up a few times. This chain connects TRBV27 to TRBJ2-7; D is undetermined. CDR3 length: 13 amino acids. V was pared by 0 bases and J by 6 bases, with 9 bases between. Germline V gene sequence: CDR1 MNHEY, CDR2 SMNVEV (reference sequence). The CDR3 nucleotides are TGTGCCAGCAGTTTATCCATCCTAGGCGAGCAGTACTTC. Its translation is CASSLSILGEQYF.

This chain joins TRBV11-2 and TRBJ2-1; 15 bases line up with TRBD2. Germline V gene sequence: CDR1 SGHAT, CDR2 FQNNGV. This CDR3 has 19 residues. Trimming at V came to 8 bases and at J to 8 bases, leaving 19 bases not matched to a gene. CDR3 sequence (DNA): TGTGCCAGCGGATACCCCCCTACCGGGACTAGCGGGAGGCAGTATGAGCAGTTCTTC. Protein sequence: CASGYPPTGTSGRQYEQFF.

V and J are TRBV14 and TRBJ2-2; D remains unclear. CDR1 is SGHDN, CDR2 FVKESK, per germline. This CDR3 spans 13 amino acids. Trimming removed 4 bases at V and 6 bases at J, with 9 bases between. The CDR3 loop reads CASSPRSAGELFF. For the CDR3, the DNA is TGTGCCAGCAGCCCCCGGAGCGCCGGGGAGCTGTTTTTT.

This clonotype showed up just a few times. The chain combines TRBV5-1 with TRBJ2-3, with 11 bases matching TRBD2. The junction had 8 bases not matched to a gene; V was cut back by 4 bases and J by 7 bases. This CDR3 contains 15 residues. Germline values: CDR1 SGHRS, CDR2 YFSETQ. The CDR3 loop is CASSTRLAGIHTQYF. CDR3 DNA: TGCGCCAGCAGCACCAGACTAGCGGGGATTCATACGCAGTATTTT.